This T cell receptor (beta chain) was sequenced for a study of T cell responses to AZD1222 COVID-19 vaccine. The method was immunoSEQ multiplex PCR; TCRdb's version includes in-frame clones alone and lacks a portion of them. The sample consists of roughly 70,000 clones, 79% of them appearing once. Study results and caveats: Spike-specific TCR breadth and depth were elevated following two AZD1222 doses.

As concerns this clone: Its specificity is unknown.

Germline V gene lookup returns CDR1 MDHEN and CDR2 SYDVKM. The CDR3 length is 15 residues. Trimming at V came to 6 bases and at J to 8 bases, leaving 13 bases not matched to a gene. The source of this sequence is an adult in good health. The sequencing used peripheral blood, collected on day 0 of MenACWY control vaccination. The rearrangement links TRBV28 to TRBJ1-2; 9 nucleotides agree with TRBD1. DNA of the CDR3: TGTGCCAGCAGACCAAAAACAGGGGGCGCCCTCGGCTACACCTTC. This codes for CASRPKTGGALGYTF.